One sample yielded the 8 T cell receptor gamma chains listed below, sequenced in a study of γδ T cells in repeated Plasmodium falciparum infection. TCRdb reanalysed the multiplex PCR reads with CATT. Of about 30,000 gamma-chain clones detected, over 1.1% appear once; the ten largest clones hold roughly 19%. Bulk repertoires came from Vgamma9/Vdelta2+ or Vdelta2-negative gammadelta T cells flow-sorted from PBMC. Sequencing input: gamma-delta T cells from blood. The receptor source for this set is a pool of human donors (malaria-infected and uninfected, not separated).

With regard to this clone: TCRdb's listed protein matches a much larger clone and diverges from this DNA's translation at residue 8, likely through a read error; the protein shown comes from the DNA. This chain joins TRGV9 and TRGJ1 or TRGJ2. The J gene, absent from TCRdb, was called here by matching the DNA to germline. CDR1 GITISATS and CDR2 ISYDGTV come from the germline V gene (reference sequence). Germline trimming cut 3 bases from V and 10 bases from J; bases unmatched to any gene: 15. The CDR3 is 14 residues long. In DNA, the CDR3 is TGTGCCTTGTGGGAGCTCGGGATAGCTAAAAAGAAACTCTTT. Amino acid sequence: CALWELGIAKKKLF.

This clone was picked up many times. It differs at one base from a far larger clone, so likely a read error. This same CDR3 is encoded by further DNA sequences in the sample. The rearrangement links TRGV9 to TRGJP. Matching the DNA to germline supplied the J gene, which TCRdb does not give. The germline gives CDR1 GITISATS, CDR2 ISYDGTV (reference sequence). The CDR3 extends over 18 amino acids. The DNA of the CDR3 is TGTGCCTTGTGGGAGGTGCCCGCGCAAGAGCTGGGCAAAAAAATCAAGGTATTT. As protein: CALWEVPAQELGKKIKVF.

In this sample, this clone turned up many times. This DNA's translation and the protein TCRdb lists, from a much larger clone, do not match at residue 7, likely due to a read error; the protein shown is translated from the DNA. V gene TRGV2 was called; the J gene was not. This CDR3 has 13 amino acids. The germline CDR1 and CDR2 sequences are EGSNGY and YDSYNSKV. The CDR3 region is CATWDGNRGQLFF. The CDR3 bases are TGTGCCACCTGGGACGGGAACAGGGGCCAGTTGTTCTTT.

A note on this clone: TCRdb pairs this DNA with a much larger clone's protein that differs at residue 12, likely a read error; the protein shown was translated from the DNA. Here the CDR3 reads CALWEVTLQELDKKIKVF. The CDR3 DNA reads TGTGCCTTGTGGGAGGTTACACTTCAAGAGTTGGACAAAAAAATCAAGGTATTT. The chain joins TRGV9 to TRGJP. No J segment appears in TCRdb, so it was assigned here by matching the sequence to germline. The germline V gene has CDR1 GITISATS and CDR2 ISYDGTV (reference sequence). The CDR3 has 18 residues.

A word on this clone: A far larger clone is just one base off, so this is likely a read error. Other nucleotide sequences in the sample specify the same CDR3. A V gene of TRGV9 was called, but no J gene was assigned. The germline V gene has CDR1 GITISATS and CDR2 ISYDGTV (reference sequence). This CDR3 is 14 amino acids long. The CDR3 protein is CALWEREVEYKKLF. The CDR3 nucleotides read TGTGCCTTGTGGGAGAGGGAGGTGGAATATAAGAAACTCTTC.

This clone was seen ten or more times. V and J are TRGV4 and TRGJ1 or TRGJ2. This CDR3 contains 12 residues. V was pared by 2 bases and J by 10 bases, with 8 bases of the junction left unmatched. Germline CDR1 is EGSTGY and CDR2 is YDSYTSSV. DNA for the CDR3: TGTGCCACCTGGGATGCCTCTGGGAAGAAACTCTTT. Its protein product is CATWDASGKKLF.

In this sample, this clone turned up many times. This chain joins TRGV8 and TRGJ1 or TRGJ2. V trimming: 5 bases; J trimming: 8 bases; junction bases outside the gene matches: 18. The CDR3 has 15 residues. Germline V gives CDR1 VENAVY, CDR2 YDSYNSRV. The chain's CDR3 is CATWVLTHPHHKKLF. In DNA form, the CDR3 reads TGTGCCACCTGGGTTTTAACTCATCCTCACCATAAGAAACTCTTT.

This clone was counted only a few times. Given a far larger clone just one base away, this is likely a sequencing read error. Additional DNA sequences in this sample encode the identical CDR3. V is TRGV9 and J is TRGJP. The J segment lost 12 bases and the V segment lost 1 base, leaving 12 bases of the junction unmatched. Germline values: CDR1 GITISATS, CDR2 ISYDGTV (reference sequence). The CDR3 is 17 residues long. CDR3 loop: CALWEVRAGGGKKIKVF. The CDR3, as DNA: TGTGCCTTGTGGGAGGTCAGGGCAGGTGGGGGCAAAAAAATCAAGGTATTT.